The TCR beta chain under discussion was sequenced for a study of spatial heterogeneity in lung cancer. Study-wide background: Consistently, beta-chain sequences turned up in larger numbers than alpha-chain sequences did. Within raw reads, each unique TCR and UMI combination appeared on average more than ten times. Study-level results: Blood showed ubiquitous tumor TCRs more often at resection than at routine follow-up.

This clonotype was seen a handful of times. No antigen is known for it. Time point meaning: sample taken at primary tumor resection. The sequenced material consisted of unsorted whole RNA from tumor, nontumor lung or frozen PBMC. Individual TCR cDNA molecules each bore their own unique molecular identifier. TCRdb independently ran MiXCR on the 5' RACE reads; one entry per CDR3 protein. The sample has roughly 75,000 distinct CDR3 sequences; 13% are singletons. CDR3 length equals 16 residues. Germline CDR1 reads MNHEY; CDR2 reads SVGAGI. Trimming shortened V by 5 bases and J by 0 bases, and 16 bases separated the two germline ends.

Sample: PBMCs, taken at surgery. This receptor was obtained from a male donor with early-stage non-small cell lung cancer. The rearrangement uses TRBV6-5 and TRBJ1-1, with D possibly matching TRBD1 (5 bases). This chain's CDR3 is CASSQTSTGVNTEAFF. CDR3 sequence (DNA): TGTGCCAGCAGTCAAACCTCTACAGGCGTGAACACTGAAGCTTTCTTT.